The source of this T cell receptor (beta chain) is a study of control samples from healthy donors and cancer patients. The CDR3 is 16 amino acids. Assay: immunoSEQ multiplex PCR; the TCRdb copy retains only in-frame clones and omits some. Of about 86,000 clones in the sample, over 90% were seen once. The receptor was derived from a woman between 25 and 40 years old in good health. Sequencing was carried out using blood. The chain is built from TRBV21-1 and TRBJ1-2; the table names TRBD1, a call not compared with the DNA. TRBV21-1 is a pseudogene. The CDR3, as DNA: TGTGCCAGCAGCAAAGATGGAGGGGGACAGATCTATGGCTACACCTTC. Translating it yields CASSKDGGGQIYGYTF.